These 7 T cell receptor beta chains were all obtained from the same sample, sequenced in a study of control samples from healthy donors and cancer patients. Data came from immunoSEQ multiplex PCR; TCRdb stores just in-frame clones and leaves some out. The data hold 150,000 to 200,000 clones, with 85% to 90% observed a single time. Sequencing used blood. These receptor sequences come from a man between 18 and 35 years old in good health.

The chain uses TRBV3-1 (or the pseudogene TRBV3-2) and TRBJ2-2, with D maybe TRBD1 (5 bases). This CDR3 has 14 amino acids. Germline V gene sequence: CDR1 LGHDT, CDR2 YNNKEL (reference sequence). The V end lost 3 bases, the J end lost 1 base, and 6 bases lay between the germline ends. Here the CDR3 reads CASSHGQNTGELFF. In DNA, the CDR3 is TGTGCCAGCAGCCACGGACAGAACACCGGGGAGCTGTTTTTT.

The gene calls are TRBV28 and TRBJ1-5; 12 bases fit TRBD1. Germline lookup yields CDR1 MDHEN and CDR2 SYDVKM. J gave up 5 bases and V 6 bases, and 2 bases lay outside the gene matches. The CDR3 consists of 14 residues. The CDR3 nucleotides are TGTGCCAGCAGACGGGACAGGGGGCATCAGCCCCAGCATTTT. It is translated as CASRRDRGHQPQHF.

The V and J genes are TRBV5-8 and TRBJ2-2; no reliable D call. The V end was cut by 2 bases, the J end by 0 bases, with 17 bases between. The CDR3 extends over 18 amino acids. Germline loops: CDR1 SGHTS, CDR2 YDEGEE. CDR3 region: CASSFVVRAASNTGELFF. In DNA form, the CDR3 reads TGTGCCAGCAGCTTTGTTGTTCGGGCAGCCTCGAACACCGGGGAGCTGTTTTTT. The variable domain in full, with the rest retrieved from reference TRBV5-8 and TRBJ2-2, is EAGVTQSPTHLIKTRGQQATLRCSPISGHTSVYWYQQALGLGLQFLLWYDEGEERNRGNFPPRFSGRQFPNYSSELNVNALELEDSALYLCASSFVVRAASNTGELFFGEGSRLTVL.

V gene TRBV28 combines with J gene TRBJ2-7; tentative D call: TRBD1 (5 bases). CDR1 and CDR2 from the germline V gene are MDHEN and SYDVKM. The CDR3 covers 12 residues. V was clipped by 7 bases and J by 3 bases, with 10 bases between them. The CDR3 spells CASTAGRYEQYF. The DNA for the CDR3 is TGTGCCAGCACGGCAGGGCGCTACGAGCAGTACTTC.

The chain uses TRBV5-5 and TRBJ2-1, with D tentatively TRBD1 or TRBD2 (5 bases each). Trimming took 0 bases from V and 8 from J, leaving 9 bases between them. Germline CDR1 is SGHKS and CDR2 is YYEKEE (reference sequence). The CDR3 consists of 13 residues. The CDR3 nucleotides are TGTGCCAGCAGCTTGGCCGGGGCGCATGAGCAGTTCTTC. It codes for CASSLAGAHEQFF.

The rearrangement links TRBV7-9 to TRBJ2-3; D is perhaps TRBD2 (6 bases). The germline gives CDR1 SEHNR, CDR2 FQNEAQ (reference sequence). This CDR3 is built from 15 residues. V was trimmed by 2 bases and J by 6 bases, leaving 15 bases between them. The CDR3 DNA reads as TGTGCCAGCAGCTTACCCGGGACTCCCTCGGATACGCAGTATTTT. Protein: CASSLPGTPSDTQYF.

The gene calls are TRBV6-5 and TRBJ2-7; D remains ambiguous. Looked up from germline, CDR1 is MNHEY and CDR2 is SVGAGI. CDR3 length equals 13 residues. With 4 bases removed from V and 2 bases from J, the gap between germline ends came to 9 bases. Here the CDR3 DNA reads TGTGCCAGCAGTTCCGGACGCGCCTACGAGCAGTACTTC. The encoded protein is CASSSGRAYEQYF.